This TCR beta chain was observed in a study of beta chain features in type 1 diabetes. Study results and limitations: Shortening that was moderate but significant affected the TCRB CDR3s of Type 1 diabetes patients in all four CD4+ subsets.

Remarks on this clone: Its target is not known.

As every portion of the isolated RNA was reverse transcribed, the sequencing read expressed TCRB transcripts. Measured with immunoSEQ multiplex PCR; TCRdb has only the in-frame clones, and not every one. The repertoire has approximately 250,000 clones, about 23% of them found once; the top ten carry about 0.012%. Material for sequencing was naive CD4+ T cells from blood. This TCR derives from a woman in her thirties with type 1 diabetes.

In DNA, the CDR3 is TGTGCCAGCAGCCGGAGGCGGGCCCAGCATTTT. Its protein product is CASSRRRAQHF. The chain uses TRBV27 and TRBJ1-5; D gene unclear. The CDR3 loop spans 11 amino acids. Germline CDR1 MNHEY, CDR2 SMNVEV (reference sequence). V was cut by 6 bases and J by 11 bases, with 11 bases left in between.